A selection of T cell receptor beta chains follows, all from one sample in a study of cytomegalovirus exposure and HLA in healthy donors. TCRdb's copy holds only in-frame clones and misses some; the assay was immunoSEQ multiplex PCR. The table lists 55,000 to 80,000 clones, approximately 71% of them singletons. Material for sequencing was PBMCs. The receptor source for this set is a man in his fifties or sixties in good health and CMV-seropositive. Each CDR3 is given with its conserved first and last residue. D genes are given only for firm matches. Clone size is not always given. Where it is, it says once, few, many or a class for expanded clones.

d_call,cdr3_length,clone_size,j_call,v_call,cdr3_nt,cdr3_aa
TRBD2,15,few,TRBJ2-1,TRBV11-2,TGTGCCAGCAGCTTAGAACTAGCGGGGTACAATGAGCAGTTCTTC,CASSLELAGYNEQFF
-,13,-,TRBJ2-3,TRBV5-1,TGCGCCAGCAGCCATGGAGTCACAGATACGCAGTATTTT,CASSHGVTDTQYF
-,16,-,TRBJ2-2,TRBV2,TGTGCCAGCAGTGAACTCTCGGGGGGCGCAGTCGGGGAGCTGTTTTTT,CASSELSGGAVGELFF
-,16,-,TRBJ1-1,TRBV10-3,TGTGCCATCAGTGAGTCGAACTGGCGGGAGAACACTGAAGCTTTCTTT,CAISESNWRENTEAFF
-,15,-,TRBJ1-2,TRBV11-3,TGTGCCAGCAGCCCCCAGGCCGGCGGGAACTATGGCTACACCTTC,CASSPQAGGNYGYTF
TRBD2,18,-,TRBJ2-1,TRBV5-1,TGCGCCAGCAGCCCCCGGTTAGCGGGAGGTGGCTCCTACAATGAGCAGTTCTTC,CASSPRLAGGGSYNEQFF
TRBD1,16,-,TRBJ1-3,TRBV5-6,TGTGCCAGCAGCTTCACCGGGACAGGGGTAACGAACACCATATATTTT,CASSFTGTGVTNTIYF
TRBD1,14,-,TRBJ2-7,TRBV5-1,TGCGCCAGCATGCAGGGACAGGTCTCCTACGAGCAGTACTTC,CASMQGQVSYEQYF
-,14,-,TRBJ1-1,TRBV27,TGTGCCAGCAGTGCACAGGGATGGAGCACTGAAGCTTTCTTT,CASSAQGWSTEAFF
TRBD2,15,-,TRBJ2-5,TRBV5-1,TGCGCCAGCAGCTTGCTAGCGGGAGTGGTTGAGACCCAGTACTTC,CASSLLAGVVETQYF
-,13,-,TRBJ1-6,TRBV2,TGTGCCAGCAGTGGGGACACCTATTCACCCCTCCACTTT,CASSGDTYSPLHF
-,18,-,TRBJ2-6,TRBV9,TGTGCCAGCAGCGCCCGGGACACAGGTATCTCTGGGGCCAACGTCCTGACTTTC,CASSARDTGISGANVLTF
-,17,-,TRBJ2-2,TRBV2,TGTGCCAGCAGCGGTACTAGATCGGCGGGGCGCACCGGGGAGCTGTTTTTT,CASSGTRSAGRTGELFF
-,12,-,TRBJ2-7,TRBV6-5,TGTGCCAGCAGTAGGGGTTTCAATGAGCAGTACTTC,CASSRGFNEQYF
-,13,-,TRBJ2-7,TRBV6-5,TGTGCCAGCAGCCCAGGGGGGCGTAACGAGCAGTACTTC,CASSPGGRNEQYF
-,14,few,TRBJ1-3,TRBV2,TGTGCCAGCAGTCCGAGACCCGGGGAGAACACCATATATTTT,CASSPRPGENTIYF
TRBD1,13,-,TRBJ1-1,TRBV18,TGTGCCAGCTCGGGACAGAAGAACACTGAAGCTTTCTTT,CASSGQKNTEAFF
-,16,-,TRBJ2-7,TRBV5-6,TGTGCCAGCAGCTCCCGAGGAAGAGGACTCCCCTACGAGCAGTACTTC,CASSSRGRGLPYEQYF
-,15,-,TRBJ1-1,TRBV27,TGTGCCAGCAGTTTAAGCTGGGGCTTGAACACTGAAGCTTTCTTT,CASSLSWGLNTEAFF
TRBD1,16,-,TRBJ1-2,TRBV9,TGTGCCAGCAGCGTGGACCGGACAGGGGAACTCTATGGCTACACCTTC,CASSVDRTGELYGYTF
TRBD1,12,few,TRBJ1-2,TRBV7-9,TGTGCCAGCAGCGTGACAGGGTTTGGCTACACCTTC,CASSVTGFGYTF
TRBD1,14,-,TRBJ2-1,TRBV19,TGTGCCAGTTCGGACAGGGGGGTAGACAATGAGCAGTTCTTC,CASSDRGVDNEQFF
-,16,few,TRBJ2-1,TRBV5-5,TGTGCCAGCAGCTTGGATCTTATTGCGAACTACAATGAGCAGTTCTTC,CASSLDLIANYNEQFF
-,14,-,TRBJ1-1,TRBV5-5,TGTGCCAGCAGCTTGACAGCCATGAACACTGAAGCTTTCTTT,CASSLTAMNTEAFF
TRBD1,12,once,TRBJ1-2,TRBV6-5,TGTGCCAGCAGTTTTCGACAGGGCGGCTACACCTTC,CASSFRQGGYTF
-,14,-,TRBJ1-5,TRBV7-9,TGTGCCAGCAGCTTAGATAGCCCATTAGGGCCCCAGCATTTT,CASSLDSPLGPQHF
-,13,-,TRBJ2-1,TRBV19,TGTGCCAGTAGTGACGCGGGCGGCGATGAGCAGTTCTTC,CASSDAGGDEQFF
TRBD1,14,-,TRBJ1-1,TRBV5-1,TGCGCCAGCAGCTCGGGACAGCTGAGCACTGAAGCTTTCTTT,CASSSGQLSTEAFF
TRBD1,17,-,TRBJ2-7,TRBV11-3,TGTGCCAGCAGCTTAGGACGGTGGGACAGGCCCTCATACGAGCAGTACTTC,CASSLGRWDRPSYEQYF
-,17,-,TRBJ2-6,TRBV5-4,TGTGCCAGCAGTCCCCGGGACATAGTCTCTGGGGCCAACGTCCTGACTTTC,CASSPRDIVSGANVLTF
TRBD1,15,few,TRBJ2-5,TRBV5-1,TGCGCCAGCAGCTCGACAGGGGTGCCTCAAGAGACCCAGTACTTC,CASSSTGVPQETQYF
-,14,-,TRBJ2-1,TRBV9,TGTGCCAGCAGCGTAGTGAGCTCCTACAATGAGCAGTTCTTC,CASSVVSSYNEQFF
-,15,-,TRBJ1-6,TRBV6-5,TGTGCCAGCAGTTACTCTCAGGGTGGCAATTCACCCCTCCACTTT,CASSYSQGGNSPLHF
TRBD2,16,-,TRBJ2-7,TRBV6-1,TGTGCCAGCAGTGAAGCCCTTGAAGCGGGAGGAGGCAAGCAGTACTTC,CASSEALEAGGGKQYF
-,14,-,TRBJ1-1,TRBV29-1,TGCAGCGTTCAAACTAAGACCGCGAACACTGAAGCTTTCTTT,CSVQTKTANTEAFF
TRBD2,16,-,TRBJ2-1,TRBV5-1,TGCGCCAGCAGCTTGGGAGGGACCCACGGGGGGGATGAGCAGTTCTTC,CASSLGGTHGGDEQFF
-,16,-,TRBJ1-3,TRBV11-3,TGTGCCAGCAGCTCCGAGGGCCACAGAAGGGGAAACACCATATATTTT,CASSSEGHRRGNTIYF
-,15,-,TRBJ2-1,TRBV5-1,TGCGCCAGCAGCTTGTCAGGGAACGGCTACAATGAGCAGTTCTTC,CASSLSGNGYNEQFF
-,13,-,TRBJ1-1,TRBV7-2,TGTGCCAGCAGCTTGAGCCTGAACACTGAAGCTTTCTTT,CASSLSLNTEAFF
-,13,-,TRBJ2-7,TRBV7-9,TGTGCCAGCAACCCCAAGAGCTCCTACGAGCAGTACTTC,CASNPKSSYEQYF
-,14,-,TRBJ1-4,TRBV7-9,TGTGCCAGCAGCTTAGCCCAGGGGAATGAAAAACTGTTTTTT,CASSLAQGNEKLFF
-,14,-,TRBJ2-5,TRBV4-1,TGCGCCAGCAGCCTTGGACAGTTGGAAGAGACCCAGTACTTC,CASSLGQLEETQYF
TRBD1,15,-,TRBJ2-7,TRBV6-5,TGTGCCAGCAGTTACTCGAGAGGGGGCGTCTACGAGCAGTACTTC,CASSYSRGGVYEQYF
TRBD2,19,few,TRBJ2-1,TRBV5-8,TGTGCCAGCAGCTTGGCCAAGGTTGGCGGGAGAATTTCCTACAATGAGCAGTTCTTC,CASSLAKVGGRISYNEQFF
-,17,-,TRBJ2-3,TRBV11-3,TGTGCCAGCAGCCCCCCTTCGGGACTGTCTAGCACAGATACGCAGTATTTT,CASSPPSGLSSTDTQYF
-,16,-,TRBJ1-1,TRBV5-6,TGTGCCAGCAGCTTGTTTGGGGGGAGCATGAACACTGAAGCTTTCTTT,CASSLFGGSMNTEAFF
-,13,once,TRBJ2-5,TRBV11-3,TGTGCCAGCAGCCCCGACAGAAGGCAGACCCAGTACTTC,CASSPDRRQTQYF
TRBD2,15,once,TRBJ2-7,TRBV27,TGTGCCAGCAGTTTATCCGTAGCGGGGGGTGTGGAGCAGTACTTC,CASSLSVAGGVEQYF
-,16,-,TRBJ1-5,TRBV5-6,TGTGCCAGCAGCTTCCGGGGGGTAAGGGGCAATCAGCCCCAGCATTTT,CASSFRGVRGNQPQHF
TRBD1,14,-,TRBJ2-7,TRBV5-1,TGCGCCAGCAGCTTGGGGGACAGTTCCTACGAGCAGTACTTC,CASSLGDSSYEQYF
-,13,-,TRBJ2-2,TRBV10-3,TGTGCCATCAGTGAGAACGAAACAGGGGAGCTGTTTTTT,CAISENETGELFF
TRBD1,14,-,TRBJ2-7,TRBV5-4,TGTGCCAGCAGTTTCAGACAGGGTGGCGGCGAGCAGTACTTC,CASSFRQGGGEQYF
TRBD1,13,-,TRBJ1-2,TRBV2,TGTGCCAGCAGAGCCGGACAGGTATATGGCTACACCTTC,CASRAGQVYGYTF
TRBD2,15,-,TRBJ2-1,TRBV19,TGTGCCAGTAGTACAATAGCGGGGGGAAACAATGAGCAGTTCTTC,CASSTIAGGNNEQFF